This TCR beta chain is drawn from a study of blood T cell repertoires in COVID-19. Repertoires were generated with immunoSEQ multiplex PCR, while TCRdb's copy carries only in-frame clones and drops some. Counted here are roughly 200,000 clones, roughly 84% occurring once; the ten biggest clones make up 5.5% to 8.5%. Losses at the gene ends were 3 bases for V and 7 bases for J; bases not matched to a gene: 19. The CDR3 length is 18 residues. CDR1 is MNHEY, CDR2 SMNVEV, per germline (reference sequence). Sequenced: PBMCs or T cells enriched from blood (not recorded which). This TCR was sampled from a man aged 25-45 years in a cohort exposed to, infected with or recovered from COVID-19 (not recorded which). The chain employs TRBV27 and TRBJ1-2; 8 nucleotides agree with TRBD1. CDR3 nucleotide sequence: TGTGCCAGCAGTTTTGTTGAACCGGGTGGGACAGGTTTTGGTGGCTACACCTTC. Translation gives CASSFVEPGGTGFGGYTF.